The sequence of this T cell receptor (beta chain) was determined in a study of early T cells in non-severe SARS-CoV-2 infection. Study information: Chains were not paired, and sequencing was done on bulk RNA from unsorted whole blood. Study-wide results and limits: Sequences matched to VDJdb favored anti-spike CD8 responses, while private and CD4 specificities were missed.

In its sample, this clonotype was seen a few times. Its specificity is unknown. Germline loops: CDR1 SQVTM, CDR2 ANQGSEA. The CDR3 has 14 amino acids. V trimming: 4 bases; J trimming: 4 bases; junction bases outside the gene matches: 4. In the library, individual cDNA molecules carried attached unique molecular identifiers. MiXCR, applied by TCRdb to the 5' RACE reads, yields one record per CDR3 protein. The sample lists about 50,000 distinct CDR3 sequences; roughly 8.8% were seen once. This clonotype originated in an adult who was a healthcare worker with PCR-confirmed SARS-CoV-2 infection or an uninfected control (not recorded which). The sequenced material came from whole blood. The chain joins TRBV29-1 to TRBJ2-5, with TRBD2 matching over 12 bases. The CDR3: CSVALAGGGETQYF. The CDR3 nucleotides read TGCAGCGTTGCACTAGCGGGAGGTGGAGAGACCCAGTACTTC.